Listed here are 32 T cell receptor beta chains from one sample, sequenced in a study of T cells in Graves' hyperthyroidism and ophthalmopathy. Researchers amplified the TCR beta CDR3 regions from RNA transcripts. With the HTBI primer set, the TCR CDR3 went through a first round of RT-PCR. TCRdb reanalysed the multiplex PCR reads using MiXCR and keeps one entry per CDR3 protein. The data show roughly 520,000 distinct CDR3 sequences, with roughly 25% seen just once and around 11% held by the top ten. Sequenced input: blood. The source of these receptors is a woman aged 25 to 45 with Graves' ophthalmopathy.

The rearrangement joins TRBV25-1 to TRBJ2-7; D may be TRBD1 or TRBD2 (5 bases each). Trimming cost V 5 bases and J 5 bases, with 22 bases left between them. The CDR3 has 16 residues. Germline CDR1 is MGHDK and CDR2 is SYGVNS. DNA of the CDR3: TGTGCCAGCAGTCACTCAATGGGTGGGGGAATAGACGAGCAGTACTTC. This encodes CASSHSMGGGIDEQYF.

This clonotype was detected many times. This sequence joins TRBV12-3 or TRBV12-4 and TRBJ2-7; the D gene could be TRBD1 or TRBD2 (5 bases each). The CDR3 covers 16 residues. Between the trimmed V and J ends, which lost 5 bases and 1 base, there was a span of 18 bases. The CDR3 here is CASSRLGDGVSYEQYF. CDR3 DNA: TGTGCCAGCAGTCGACTGGGGGATGGGGTTTCCTACGAGCAGTACTTC.

This rearrangement joins TRBV19 to TRBJ2-7, with D uncertain. The V gene's germline CDR1 is LNHDA and CDR2 SQIVND (reference sequence). CDR3 size: 15 residues. V was shortened by 5 bases and J by 5 bases, with 19 bases between the two germline ends. This CDR3 reads CASSSLGDPRNEQYF. The CDR3 DNA reads as TGTGCCAGTAGTTCGTTGGGTGACCCTCGGAACGAGCAGTACTTC.

This chain joins TRBV2 and TRBJ1-2, with TRBD1 matching over 7 bases. CDR3 size: 14 residues. Per germline, CDR1 SNHLY and CDR2 FYNNEI. V lost 7 bases, J lost 4 bases, and 9 bases stayed unmatched. The CDR3 DNA follows: TGTGCCAGCATATCCGGGACAGATTCCTATGGCTACACCTTC. It translates to CASISGTDSYGYTF.

The chain couples TRBV12-5 to TRBJ2-5, with D tentatively TRBD1 (6 bases). V lost 1 base, J lost 5 bases, and 14 bases lay in between. Looked up from germline, CDR1 is LGHNT and CDR2 is FRNRAP. The CDR3 runs to 15 residues. The CDR3 reads CASGLDRVLRETQYF. Written as DNA, the CDR3 is TGTGCTAGTGGTTTGGACAGGGTACTCCGGGAGACCCAGTACTTC.

Points on this clonotype: The CDR3 carries no conserved terminal phenylalanine or tryptophan, so it likely arises from a read error. The rearrangement joins TRBV6-1 to TRBJ1-3; a possible D gene is TRBD1 (5 bases). Trimming left V 11 bases short and J 1 base short, with 9 bases between. CDR1 is MNHNS and CDR2 is SASEGT in the germline V gene. The CDR3 is 12 amino acids. The CDR3 DNA follows: TGTGCCTCATCAGGGTCTGGAAACACCATATATTTG. This translates into CASSGSGNTIYL.

CDR3 DNA: TGTGCCAGCAGCTTAGAGGAGGGAAGTACGCAGTATTTT. It encodes CASSLEEGSTQYF. This chain links TRBV7-2 with TRBJ2-3; maybe TRBD2 (6 bases). Germline V gene data show CDR1 as SGHTA and CDR2 as FQGNSA. Trimming shortened V by 1 base and J by 8 bases, and 10 bases separated the two germline ends. The CDR3 is made up of 13 amino acids.

This clonotype was seen many times. V is TRBV12-3 or TRBV12-4 and J is TRBJ2-7, with TRBD2 matching 7 bases. V gave up 6 bases and J gave up 4 bases; unmatched junction bases: 12. The CDR3 totals 15 residues. CDR3 coding DNA: TGTGCCAGCAGGACCGTTCGCCTCGGGAGGTACGAGCAGTACTTC. This encodes CASRTVRLGRYEQYF.

The sample holds many counts of this clonotype. The chain joins TRBV6-1 to TRBJ2-5; D not resolved. V was clipped by 7 bases and J by 0 bases, with 15 bases between them. Germline assignment: CDR1 MNHNS and CDR2 SASEGT. The CDR3 is made up of 15 amino acids. CDR3 DNA: TGTGCCAGCACCCTCGGTATAGGGTACCAAGAGACCCAGTACTTC. Translation gives CASTLGIGYQETQYF.

This clonotype has ten or more counts. The V call is TRBV20-1, the J call TRBJ1-2, with 7 bases fitting TRBD1. Trimming removed 1 base from V and 3 bases from J; junction bases left unmatched: 5. CDR1 and CDR2 (germline): DFQATT, SNEGSKA (reference sequence). CDR3 length: 14 amino acids. The CDR3 sequence is CSARATGSYYGYTF. In DNA form, the CDR3 reads TGCAGTGCTAGAGCGACAGGGAGCTACTATGGCTACACCTTC.

This clonotype has at least ten counts. The chain employs TRBV27 and TRBJ2-7, with D perhaps matching TRBD1 or TRBD2 (5 bases each). Between the trimmed V and J ends, which lost 3 bases and 7 bases, there was a span of 10 bases. Germline CDR1 MNHEY, CDR2 SMNVEV (reference sequence). The CDR3 is 12 amino acids. The CDR3 protein is CASSLPGLEQYF. The CDR3 coding sequence is TGTGCCAGCAGTTTGCCGGGGCTAGAGCAGTACTTC.

This clonotype has a count of ten or more. The rearrangement uses TRBV10-3 and TRBJ2-7; D not certain. There are 14 residues in the CDR3. Trimming took off 0 bases at V and 4 bases at J, with 10 bases between the two ends. Germline V gene lookup returns CDR1 ENHRY and CDR2 SYGVKD. The CDR3 coding sequence is TGTGCCATCAGTGAGTCTAACTTTGGGTACGAGCAGTACTTC. Residues: CAISESNFGYEQYF.

The chain is built from TRBV6-1 and TRBJ2-7; D gene uncertain. V lost 8 bases, J lost 4 bases, and 9 bases lay in between. The germline CDR1 and CDR2 sequences are MNHNS and SASEGT. The CDR3 is 11 amino acids. DNA of the CDR3: TGTGCCAGCCTCTCTTATTACGAGCAGTACTTC. Translation: CASLSYYEQYF.

At least ten counts were recorded for this clonotype. This chain joins TRBV20-1 and TRBJ2-4; perhaps TRBD1 as D (6 bases). This CDR3 has 13 residues. Trimming left V 7 bases short and J 8 bases short, with 18 bases between. Germline CDR1 DFQATT, CDR2 SNEGSKA (reference sequence). The CDR3 coding sequence is TGCAGTGTCTACGACAGGACGATGGACATTCAGTACTTC. The encoded protein is CSVYDRTMDIQYF.

This clonotype has a count of ten or more. The chain carries TRBV5-1 and TRBJ2-3; 7 bases fit TRBD2. V lost 0 bases, J lost 1 base, and 5 bases stayed unmatched. The V gene's germline CDR1 is SGHRS and CDR2 YFSETQ. The CDR3 contains 16 residues. CDR3 region: CASSLAGGGGTDTQYF. For the CDR3, the DNA is TGCGCCAGCAGCTTGGCTGGCGGGGGAGGCACAGATACGCAGTATTTT.

This chain uses TRBV11-2 with TRBJ1-1; no clear D gene. Trimming stripped 6 bases from V and 1 base from J, with 12 bases between. CDR3 length: 14 residues. Germline V gives CDR1 SGHAT, CDR2 FQNNGV. The CDR3 nucleotides are TGTGCCAGCAGTCCGTCGCGGGCGAACACTGAAGCTTTCTTT. Its protein product is CASSPSRANTEAFF. The complete variable domain, with remaining parts taken from reference TRBV11-2 and TRBJ1-1, reads EAGVAQSPRYKIIEKRQSVAFWCNPISGHATLYWYQQILGQGPKLLIQFQNNGVVDDSQLPKDRFSAERLKGVDSTLKIQPAKLEDSAVYLCASSPSRANTEAFFGQGTRLTVV.

The rearrangement uses TRBV27 and TRBJ1-1; D unclear. The CDR3 has 15 residues. CDR1 is MNHEY and CDR2 is SMNVEV in the germline V gene (reference sequence). The V and J ends lost 0 bases and 7 bases respectively, with 15 bases between them. CDR3 sequence: CASSLSRARGDEAFF. Here the CDR3 DNA reads TGTGCCAGCAGTTTATCAAGGGCCCGCGGGGATGAAGCTTTCTTT.

The chain carries TRBV24-1 and TRBJ1-2; D might be TRBD1 (5 bases). The CDR3 is 14 residues long. V lost 1 base, J lost 8 bases, and 13 bases lay in between. The germline gives CDR1 KGHDR, CDR2 SFDVKD. For the CDR3, the DNA is TGTGCCACCAGTGATTTCCGGCGACAGTACGGCTACACCTTC. Translation gives CATSDFRRQYGYTF.

This clonotype was detected ten times or more. The chain combines TRBV5-1 with TRBJ1-2; D gene uncertain. V gave up 3 bases and J gave up 4 bases, with 13 bases separating them. The germline gives CDR1 SGHRS, CDR2 YFSETQ. The CDR3 length is 14 residues. CDR3 region: CASSSNSLIYGYTF. The CDR3 DNA follows: TGCGCCAGCAGCTCCAACAGTCTTATCTATGGCTACACCTTC.

This clonotype was recorded many times. V and J are TRBV6-1 and TRBJ1-2; 9 bases agree with TRBD1. Trimming cost V 1 base and J 0 bases; bases outside gene matches: 9. CDR1 MNHNS and CDR2 SASEGT come from the germline V gene. This CDR3 contains 18 residues. The CDR3 sequence: CASSEELLDRGPNYGYTF. The CDR3 DNA sequence: TGTGCCAGCAGTGAAGAACTCTTGGACAGGGGACCTAACTATGGCTACACCTTC.

The gene calls are TRBV19 and TRBJ2-7; unclear D gene. Per the germline V gene, CDR1 is LNHDA and CDR2 is SQIVND (reference sequence). Trimming pared 3 bases from V and 3 bases from J, leaving 9 bases between. CDR3 length: 13 amino acids. The CDR3 region is CASSITENYEQYF. The CDR3 region has the DNA TGTGCCAGTAGTATTACGGAAAACTACGAGCAGTACTTC.

This clonotype was seen ten or more times. This chain uses TRBV20-1 with TRBJ2-5; the D gene is possibly TRBD2 (6 bases). This CDR3 spans 15 amino acids. Trimming left V 6 bases short and J 5 bases short, with 22 bases between. Germline V gene lookup returns CDR1 DFQATT and CDR2 SNEGSKA (reference sequence). CDR3 sequence (DNA): TGCAGTGCCTCCGGGGGTGGGGTTATAGTGGAGACCCAGTACTTC. Translated, it gives CSASGGGVIVETQYF.

This clonotype was recorded many times. V and J are TRBV28 and TRBJ1-2; TRBD1 aligns across 8 bases. The J segment lost 6 bases and the V segment lost 2 bases, leaving 8 bases of the junction unmatched. Germline values: CDR1 MDHEN, CDR2 SYDVKM. This CDR3 spans 15 amino acids. This CDR3 is CASSLPGTGPHGYTF. In nucleotides, the CDR3 is TGTGCCAGCAGTTTACCCGGGACAGGTCCTCATGGCTACACCTTC.

Ten or more counts support this clonotype. This chain connects TRBV7-9 to TRBJ1-2; D is uncertain. This CDR3 comprises 16 residues. Germline V gene data show CDR1 as SEHNR and CDR2 as FQNEAQ (reference sequence). The V gene lost 1 base and the J gene lost 2 bases, with 14 bases spanning the gap. CDR3 in amino acids: CASSLEGLQANYGYTF. CDR3 coding DNA: TGTGCCAGCAGCTTAGAGGGTCTTCAGGCAAACTATGGCTACACCTTC.

This clonotype has ten or more counts. V gene TRBV12-3 or TRBV12-4 combines with J gene TRBJ1-2; 7 nucleotides align to TRBD1. This CDR3 spans 13 amino acids. V shed 5 bases, J shed 4 bases, and the junction held 4 bases outside the gene matches. The CDR3 DNA is TGTGCCAGCAGTCAGACAGGGCCCTATGGCTACACCTTC. Translating gives CASSQTGPYGYTF.

The chain employs TRBV5-1 and TRBJ2-5; D is uncertain. CDR1 is SGHRS, CDR2 YFSETQ, per germline. Trimming stripped 4 bases from V and 5 bases from J, with 18 bases between. This CDR3 contains 15 residues. The CDR3 DNA sequence: TGCGCCAGCAGCCGGATCCCAGGTACTTGGGAGACCCAGTACTTC. This gives the protein CASSRIPGTWETQYF.

There are many counts of this clonotype. The chain carries TRBV10-2 and TRBJ1-3; D possibly corresponds to TRBD1 (6 bases). The CDR3 totals 15 residues. Germline V lookup: CDR1 WSHSY, CDR2 SAAADI. Trimming removed 8 bases at V and 0 bases at J, with 14 bases between. The CDR3 spells CASGGQPRSGNTIYF. For the CDR3, the DNA is TGCGCCAGCGGTGGACAGCCGCGCTCTGGAAACACCATATATTTT.

This clonotype was seen repeatedly, ten times or more. The J gene is TRBJ2-5, the V gene TRBV30; tentatively, D is TRBD1 (6 bases). CDR1 and CDR2 from the germline V gene are GTSNPN and SVGIG (reference sequence). CDR3 length: 15 amino acids. Deletions cut 0 bases from V and 1 base from J, with 12 bases between. Here the CDR3 DNA reads TGTGCCTGGAGTGTTGGGACAAGCTCCCAAGAGACCCAGTACTTC. This gives the protein CAWSVGTSSQETQYF.

This sequence joins TRBV29-1 and TRBJ1-5; 7 nucleotides align to TRBD1. Germline V gives CDR1 SQVTM, CDR2 ANQGSEA. V dropped 6 bases and J dropped 3; count of bases not matched to a gene: 2. The CDR3 is made up of 12 amino acids. The CDR3, as DNA: TGCAGCGTCGGACAGGACAATCAGCCCCAGCATTTT. It encodes CSVGQDNQPQHF.

This clonotype was recorded at least ten times. The V gene is TRBV6-1, the J gene TRBJ2-7; tentatively, D is TRBD1 (6 bases). V lost 6 bases and J lost 5, with 14 bases in between. CDR1 is MNHNS, CDR2 SASEGT, per germline. The CDR3 spans 13 residues. Here the CDR3 DNA reads TGTGCCAGCAGACCCACAGGGAATGACGAGCAGTACTTC. Its protein product is CASRPTGNDEQYF.

This clonotype was detected ten times or more. The J gene is TRBJ2-2, the V gene TRBV6-1, with D perhaps given as TRBD1 or TRBD2 (7 bases each). CDR1 is MNHNS and CDR2 is SASEGT in the germline V gene. Trimming took off 6 bases at V and 4 bases at J, with 15 bases between the two ends. The CDR3 has 15 residues. CDR3 in amino acids: CASSTDREGTGELFF. Here the CDR3 DNA reads TGTGCCAGCAGCACCGACAGGGAGGGCACCGGGGAGCTGTTTTTT.

This clonotype was recorded many times. The CDR3 DNA is TGTGCCAGCAGTTGGGGGACAAGGTCTGTCTACGAGCAGTACTTC. Amino acid sequence: CASSWGTRSVYEQYF. The V and J genes are TRBV6-5 and TRBJ2-7; a weak D match, TRBD1 (6 bases). This CDR3 has 15 amino acids. Germline V lookup: CDR1 MNHEY, CDR2 SVGAGI. The V and J ends lost 4 bases and 3 bases respectively, with 16 bases between them.